Listed below are T cell receptor beta chains from one sample, sequenced in a study of T-cell reconstitution after alpha-beta-depleted transplantation in children. TCRdb re-derived calls from the PCR reads in MiXCR, one entry per CDR3 protein. The sample lists 600,000 to 700,000 distinct CDR3 sequences, about 15% occurring once. Sequencing used PBMCs from the stem cell graft donor, obtained from the stem cell graft. These receptors all stem from a human donor who donated a stem cell graft to a child with acute myeloid leukemia. The CDR3 runs from the conserved cysteine through the conserved F or W. D genes are given only for firm matches. The size entry is marked missing in some rows and otherwise reads once, few, many or a size class.

size: few
D: -
J: TRBJ1-3
V: TRBV7-9
DNA: TGTGCCATCCACTCTGGAAACACCATATATTTT
CDR3: CAIHSGNTIYF

size: many
D: -
J: TRBJ2-7
V: TRBV20-1
DNA: TGCAGTGCTAGAGCATTAAGCGAGCAGTACTTC
CDR3: CSARALSEQYF

size: -
D: -
J: TRBJ2-1
V: TRBV5-1
DNA: TGCGCCAGCAGCTTGTATGGACGAGGGACGTCTAACTACAATGAGCAGTTCTTC
CDR3: CASSLYGRGTSNYNEQFF

size: -
D: -
J: TRBJ2-6
V: TRBV15
DNA: TGTGCCACCAGCAGGACTCCTTCCAACGTCCTGACTTTC
CDR3: CATSRTPSNVLTF

size: few
D: -
J: TRBJ1-5
V: TRBV11-2
DNA: TGTGCCAGCAGCTTAGAGGGTCTGGGACTTGGCAATCAGCCCCAGCATTTT
CDR3: CASSLEGLGLGNQPQHF

size: -
D: TRBD1
J: TRBJ1-5
V: TRBV4-1
DNA: TGCGCCAGCAGCCAAGATCCCAGGGGGCGAGGTCAGCCCCAGCATTTT
CDR3: CASSQDPRGRGQPQHF

size: -
D: TRBD1
J: TRBJ2-4
V: TRBV7-2
DNA: TGTGCCAGCAGCTTTCGACAGGGCGGGTCCATTCAGTACTTC
CDR3: CASSFRQGGSIQYF

size: -
D: TRBD1
J: TRBJ1-2
V: TRBV12-3/TRBV12-4
DNA: TGTGCCAGCAGTCCCCGACAGGGTAGGGGTAACTATGGCTACACCTTC
CDR3: CASSPRQGRGNYGYTF

size: few
D: TRBD1
J: TRBJ1-5
V: TRBV19
DNA: TGTGCCAGTAGTCCCCGGGACAGGGGAGGCGGCAATCAGCCCCAGCATTTT
CDR3: CASSPRDRGGGNQPQHF

size: -
D: -
J: TRBJ1-5
V: TRBV4-2
DNA: TGTGCCAGCAGCAGCCAGCTCCTCAATCAGCCCCAGCATTTT
CDR3: CASSSQLLNQPQHF

size: once
D: TRBD1
J: TRBJ2-5
V: TRBV4-2
DNA: TGTGCCAGCAGCCCTCCCGGGACAGGGAAGGAGACCCAGTACTTC
CDR3: CASSPPGTGKETQYF

size: few
D: TRBD2
J: TRBJ2-1
V: TRBV5-1
DNA: TGCGCCAGCAGCTTGGCCGGGGGGGGTCCCAATGAGCAGTTCTTC
CDR3: CASSLAGGGPNEQFF

size: -
D: -
J: TRBJ2-2
V: TRBV7-2
DNA: TGTGCCAGCAGCCGTTCGGGGGGCCGAGGCGGGGAGCTGTTTTTT
CDR3: CASSRSGGRGGELFF

size: few
D: -
J: TRBJ2-1
V: TRBV10-3
DNA: TGTGCCATCACACAAGGAGGGGGCGATGTCAATGAGCAGTTCTTC
CDR3: CAITQGGGDVNEQFF

size: many
D: -
J: TRBJ2-3
V: TRBV10-1
DNA: TGCGCCAGCAGCCGGTCGAGTGGCACAGATACGCAGTATTTT
CDR3: CASSRSSGTDTQYF